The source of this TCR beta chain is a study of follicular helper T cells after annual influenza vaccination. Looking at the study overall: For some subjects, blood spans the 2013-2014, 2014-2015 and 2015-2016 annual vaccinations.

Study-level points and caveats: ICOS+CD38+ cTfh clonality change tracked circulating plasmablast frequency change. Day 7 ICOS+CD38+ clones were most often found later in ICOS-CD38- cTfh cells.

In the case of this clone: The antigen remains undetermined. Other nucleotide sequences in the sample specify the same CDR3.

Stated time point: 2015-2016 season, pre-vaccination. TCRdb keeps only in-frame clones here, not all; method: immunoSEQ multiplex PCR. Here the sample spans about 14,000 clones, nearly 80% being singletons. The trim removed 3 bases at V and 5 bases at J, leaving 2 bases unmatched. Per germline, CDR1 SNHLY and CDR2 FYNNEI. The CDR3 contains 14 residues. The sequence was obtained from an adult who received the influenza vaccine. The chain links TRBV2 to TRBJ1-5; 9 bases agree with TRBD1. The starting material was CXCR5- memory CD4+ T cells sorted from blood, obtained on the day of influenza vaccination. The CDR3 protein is CASSEGQGDQPQHF. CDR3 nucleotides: TGTGCCAGCAGTGAGGGACAGGGTGATCAGCCCCAGCATTTT.